Listed below are T cell receptor beta chains from one sample, sequenced in a study of shared clonotypes between healthy human individuals. Produced via immunoSEQ multiplex PCR; TCRdb's table is partial and in-frame only. The sample lists some 320,000 clones, around nine tenths occurring once. The sample consisted of memory CD8+ T cells sorted from blood. These receptors originate from a man between 18 and 35 years old in good health. Each CDR3 is given with its conserved first and last residue. D genes are given only for firm matches. The size field is filled for only some rows; it gives once, few, many or a size class.

>TRBD1|-|TRBJ1-2|TRBV7-9
TGTGCCAGCAGCCCTACAGGGGGCGCCGGGTATGGCTACACCTTC
CASSPTGGAGYGYTF
>-|-|TRBJ1-6|TRBV4-1
TGCGCCAGCAGCCACCTTCTAATAGGGATGGCTGCACCCCTCCACTTT
CASSHLLIGMAAPLHF
>TRBD1|few|TRBJ2-7|TRBV4-2
TGTGCCAGCAGCCCCGGGACAGGGGGCAGTGAGCAGTACTTC
CASSPGTGGSEQYF
>-|-|TRBJ2-2|TRBV19
TGTGCCAGTACCTACACCGGGGAGCTGTTTTTT
CASTYTGELFF
>TRBD1|-|TRBJ1-5|TRBV27
TGTGCCAGCAGTCCCTCGACAGGGGAAAGGGATCAGCCCCAGCATTTT
CASSPSTGERDQPQHF
>-|once|TRBJ2-7|TRBV19
TGTGCCAGTAGTATATCTGACTCCTACGAGCAGTACTTC
CASSISDSYEQYF
>TRBD1|-|TRBJ1-2|TRBV6-1
TGTGCCAGCAGTGGGGACAGGTTCGGACTGTATGGCTACACCTTC
CASSGDRFGLYGYTF
>-|-|TRBJ1-4|TRBV19
TGTGCCAGTAGTCCCTCGGCAGGGAATCGAGATGAAAAACTGTTTTTT
CASSPSAGNRDEKLFF
>-|-|TRBJ2-7|TRBV25-1
TGTGCCAGCACAGCAGGGACCGCCTACGAGCAGTACTTC
CASTAGTAYEQYF
>TRBD1|once|TRBJ1-4|TRBV9
TGTGCCAGCATCGACAGGGGGCCTAAGGGTGAAAAACTGTTTTTT
CASIDRGPKGEKLFF
>-|-|TRBJ1-5|TRBV11-2
TGTGCCAGCAGCTTAGATCCGGGGCAGCCCCAGCATTTT
CASSLDPGQPQHF
>TRBD1|once|TRBJ2-7|TRBV6-1
TGTGCCAGCGGACAGGGACCCTACGAGCAGTACTTC
CASGQGPYEQYF
>TRBD2|-|TRBJ2-3|TRBV4-2
TGTGCCAGCAGCCGACCGGGACTAGCGGGATCCCCCACAGATACGCAGTATTTT
CASSRPGLAGSPTDTQYF
>-|-|TRBJ1-2|TRBV4-2
TGTGCCAGCAGCCAAGATATGAACTTCGGAAACACTCTTACTGGCTACACCTTC
CASSQDMNFGNTLTGYTF
>-|-|TRBJ2-1|TRBV11-2
TGTGCCAGCACGATAAGGGGAGGAGGCTACAATGAGCAGTTCTTC
CASTIRGGGYNEQFF